The 18 T cell receptor beta chains reported below all come from one sample, sequenced in a study of blood T cell repertoires in COVID-19. The table came from immunoSEQ multiplex PCR; TCRdb's copy has only in-frame clones and leaves some out. The sample lists under 150,000 clones; roughly 82% were seen once. The sample consisted of peripheral blood. These receptors all stem from a woman between 40 and 50 years old with acute or convalescent COVID-19.

This sequence joins TRBV21-1 and TRBJ2-1; the table's D call TRBD1 went unverified against the DNA. TRBV21-1 has pseudogene status. This CDR3 region has 17 residues. In DNA form, the CDR3 reads TGTGCCAGCAGCACATCGAGGGACAGGGCTTGTAAAGGTGAGCAGTTCTTC. Residues: CASSTSRDRACKGEQFF.

The V gene is TRBV11-2, the J gene TRBJ2-3, with 7 bases fitting TRBD2. Germline V lookup: CDR1 SGHAT, CDR2 FQNNGV. V was pared by 0 bases and J by 7 bases, with 19 bases of the junction left unmatched. The CDR3 is made up of 19 amino acids. The CDR3 loop reads CASSLDFLGLGGSENTQYF. As DNA, the CDR3 is TGTGCCAGCAGCTTAGATTTTTTAGGATTGGGAGGGAGTGAGAATACGCAGTATTTT.

The chain employs TRBV27 and TRBJ2-7, with TRBD1 matching over 10 bases. In germline, CDR1 is MNHEY, CDR2 SMNVEV (reference sequence). The CDR3 loop spans 15 amino acids. After removal of 6 bases from V and 4 bases from J, the junction contained 9 bases not matched to a gene. The CDR3, as DNA: TGTGCCAGCAGCCTCTCGGGACAGGGGATATACGAGCAGTACTTC. This codes for CASSLSGQGIYEQYF.

This chain links TRBV5-1 with TRBJ2-5, with a weak D call TRBD2 (5 bases). The CDR3 totals 15 residues. Germline V CDR1 and CDR2: SGHRS, YFSETQ. The V end was cut by 3 bases, the J end by 4 bases, with 16 bases between. As DNA, the CDR3 is TGCGCCAGCAGCTGGGGTTCGGCGGGCGGAGAGACCCAGTACTTC. It specifies CASSWGSAGGETQYF.

The chain is built from TRBV18 and TRBJ1-4, with a weak D call TRBD1 (5 bases). Looked up from germline, CDR1 is KGHSH and CDR2 is LQKENI. This CDR3 is built from 16 residues. The V and J ends lost 2 bases and 5 bases respectively, with 15 bases between them. The CDR3 DNA reads as TGTGCCAGCTCACCAGGCGCCGACAGTTCGAATGAAAAACTGTTTTTT. This sequence encodes CASSPGADSSNEKLFF.

This clone is a singleton in its sample. V is TRBV10-3 and J is TRBJ1-2, with TRBD1 matching 9 bases. In germline, CDR1 is ENHRY, CDR2 SYGVKD. The CDR3 runs 15 residues. V lost 6 bases to trimming and J lost 3 bases; unmatched junction nucleotides: 8. This chain's CDR3 is CAIRPQGAQDYGYTF. Here the CDR3 DNA reads TGTGCCATCAGACCACAGGGGGCGCAGGACTATGGCTACACCTTC.

V usage is TRBV19 and J usage is TRBJ1-2, with unresolved D. Trimming cost V 5 bases and J 8 bases, with 15 bases left between them. From germline, CDR1 is LNHDA and CDR2 SQIVND (reference sequence). CDR3 length: 13 amino acids. In DNA, the CDR3 is TGTGCCAGTAGTGAACGAAAGTCGGGAGGCTACACCTTC. It encodes CASSERKSGGYTF.

The chain links TRBV9 to TRBJ1-4; unclear D gene. V was clipped by 0 bases and J by 3 bases, with 15 bases between them. The CDR3 runs 17 residues. Germline V gene lookup returns CDR1 SGDLS and CDR2 YYNGEE. The CDR3: CASSVDHGPEANEKLFF. The CDR3 nucleotides are TGTGCCAGCAGCGTAGATCATGGTCCGGAGGCTAATGAAAAACTGTTTTTT.

The chain joins TRBV15 to TRBJ1-2; D not certain. The CDR3 length is 14 residues. V was cut by 1 base and J by 3 bases, with 9 bases left in between. In germline, CDR1 is LNHNV, CDR2 YYDKDF (reference sequence). DNA for the CDR3: TGTGCCACCAGCAGAGCTGGGCTGGACTATGGCTACACCTTC. It specifies CATSRAGLDYGYTF.

V is TRBV11-2 and J is TRBJ2-7, with TRBD1 matching 10 bases. With V trimmed by 5 bases and J by 6 bases, 7 bases remained unmatched. Per germline, CDR1 SGHAT and CDR2 FQNNGV. CDR3 length equals 14 residues. The CDR3, as DNA: TGTGCCAGCAGCCCCACCGGGACAGGGGTCGAGCAGTACTTC. The encoded protein is CASSPTGTGVEQYF.

V is TRBV3-1 (or the pseudogene TRBV3-2) and J is TRBJ2-1; 15 nucleotides align to TRBD2. The CDR3 sequence is 23 residues long. In germline, CDR1 is LGHDT, CDR2 YNNKEL (reference sequence). V lost 4 bases to trimming and J lost 1 base; unmatched junction nucleotides: 20. CDR3 loop: CASSPSPVGTSGGYPRSYNEQFF. The CDR3 bases are TGTGCCAGCAGCCCCTCCCCCGTTGGGACTAGCGGGGGGTACCCTAGGTCCTACAATGAGCAGTTCTTC.

V and J are TRBV5-8 and TRBJ2-1; TRBD1 is a possible D gene (6 bases). CDR1 and CDR2 (germline): SGHTS, YDEGEE. The CDR3 sequence is 15 residues long. V shed 0 bases and J shed 5 bases, with 12 bases lying between them. Here the CDR3 reads CASSLVWGPNNEQFF. CDR3 coding DNA: TGTGCCAGCAGCTTGGTCTGGGGGCCCAACAATGAGCAGTTCTTC. Full variable domain (outside the CDR3, taken from reference TRBV5-8 and TRBJ2-1): EAGVTQSPTHLIKTRGQQATLRCSPISGHTSVYWYQQALGLGLQFLLWYDEGEERNRGNFPPRFSGRQFPNYSSELNVNALELEDSALYLCASSLVWGPNNEQFFGPGTRLTVL.

This clone came up a few times. The rearrangement uses TRBV7-2 and TRBJ2-7, with D maybe TRBD1 (7 bases). V lost 5 bases, J lost 5 bases, and 19 bases lay in between. The CDR3 totals 15 residues. Germline V gene data show CDR1 as SGHTA and CDR2 as FQGNSA. The CDR3 loop reads CASSQSRQGGNEQYF. CDR3 sequence (DNA): TGTGCCAGCAGCCAATCAAGACAGGGAGGTAACGAGCAGTACTTC.

The rearrangement links TRBV27 to TRBJ2-7; 7 positions agree with TRBD1. Germline loops: CDR1 MNHEY, CDR2 SMNVEV (reference sequence). V trimming: 2 bases; J trimming: 6 bases; junction bases outside the gene matches: 7. The CDR3 extends over 14 amino acids. The CDR3 region has the DNA TGTGCCAGCAGTTTAACTAGGGGGCTCTCCGAGCAGTACTTC. It translates to CASSLTRGLSEQYF.

This chain uses TRBV4-1 with TRBJ1-3; 7 nucleotides align to TRBD1. Per germline, CDR1 MGHRA and CDR2 YSYEKL. V lost 0 bases to trimming and J lost 6 bases; unmatched junction nucleotides: 8. The CDR3 is 16 amino acids. The CDR3, as DNA: TGCGCCAGCAGCCAAGATGCCCAGACAGGGATAAACACCATATATTTT. Translating gives CASSQDAQTGINTIYF.

The chain is built from TRBV3-1 (or the pseudogene TRBV3-2) and TRBJ2-5, with TRBD1 matching over 8 bases. V was pared by 1 base and J by 5 bases, with 6 bases of the junction left unmatched. This CDR3 spans 15 amino acids. Germline lookup yields CDR1 LGHDT and CDR2 YNNKEL (reference sequence). The CDR3 here is CASSQGTGLRETQYF. The CDR3 DNA follows: TGTGCCAGCAGCCAAGGGACAGGGTTGCGGGAGACCCAGTACTTC.

The chain couples TRBV29-1 to TRBJ2-3, with 13 positions matching TRBD2. The V and J ends lost 5 bases and 6 bases, in that order; junction bases with no gene match: 8. The CDR3 loop spans 15 amino acids. Per germline, CDR1 SQVTM and CDR2 ANQGSEA. The CDR3 sequence is CSVSSLAGGPDTQYF. In DNA, the CDR3 is TGCAGCGTTTCTTCACTAGCGGGGGGGCCCGATACGCAGTATTTT.

CDR3 region: CASSYSGARLDTEAFF. The CDR3 region has the DNA TGTGCCAGCAGTTACTCGGGGGCGAGGTTGGACACTGAAGCTTTCTTT. This chain connects TRBV6-5 to TRBJ1-1; a weak D match, TRBD1 (6 bases). The CDR3 consists of 16 residues. V was clipped by 0 bases and J by 3 bases, with 14 bases between them. Germline CDR1 reads MNHEY; CDR2 reads SVGAGI.